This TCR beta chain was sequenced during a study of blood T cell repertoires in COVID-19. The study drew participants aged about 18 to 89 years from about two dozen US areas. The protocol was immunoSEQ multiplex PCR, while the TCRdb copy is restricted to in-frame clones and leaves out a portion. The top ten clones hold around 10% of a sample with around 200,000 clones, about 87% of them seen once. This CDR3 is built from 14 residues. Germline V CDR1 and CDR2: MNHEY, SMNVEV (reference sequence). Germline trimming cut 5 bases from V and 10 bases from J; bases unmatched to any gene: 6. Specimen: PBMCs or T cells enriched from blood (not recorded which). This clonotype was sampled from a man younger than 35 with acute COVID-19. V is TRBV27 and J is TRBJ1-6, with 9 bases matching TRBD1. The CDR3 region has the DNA TGTGCCAGCAGTCTCGGACAGGGGAGATCACCCCTCCACTTT. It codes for CASSLGQGRSPLHF.